This T cell receptor (beta chain) was retrieved from a study of blood T cell repertoires in COVID-19. Study information: Sources were T cells, B-cell-depleted T cells, or PBMCs; the material itself was cDNA or gDNA.

The CDR3 loop spans 13 amino acids. Trimming took 5 bases from V and 9 from J; bases not matched to a gene: 5. Participants were aged about 18 to 100 years from more than 20 US areas. Per the original data handling: For nucleated cells, counts were estimated from reference gene primer amplification. Here immunoSEQ multiplex PCR was the method, and the copy in TCRdb shows in-frame clones only, minus some. V, J and clone size are those of that table, while D and trimming were read from the DNA. The table lists 200,000 to 250,000 clones, around 88% of them singletons, with 14% to 15% in the top ten. The gene calls are TRBV12-3 or TRBV12-4 and TRBJ2-7; TRBD1 aligns across 12 bases. The origin of this receptor is a woman aged 50 to 65 with acute COVID-19. The source material was PBMCs or T cells enriched from blood (not recorded which). The CDR3 coding sequence is TGTGCCAGCAGTCCCGGGACAGGGGGCAGGCAGTACTTC. It translates to CASSPGTGGRQYF.